This T cell receptor beta chain was documented in a study of OX40 agonist ivuxolimab in advanced cancers. Background on the study: In three patients, partial responses were observed, one with hepatocellular carcinoma and two with cutaneous melanoma.

Broader study findings: More expanded clones were found, on average, in CD8+ than in CD4+ T cells.

Autoimmune disease history or systemic immunosuppression excluded patients. Cycle 7 day 1, cycle 4 day 1, and baseline were the timepoints at which blood was sampled. Here immunoSEQ multiplex PCR was the method, and the copy in TCRdb shows in-frame clones only, minus some. The sample lists about 79,000 clones; around 93% were seen once. To note about this clone: Antigen specificity is unknown.

This CDR3 has 16 residues. Germline CDR1 and CDR2: MNHNS and SASEGT. Trimming at V came to 3 bases and at J to 2 bases, leaving 6 bases not matched to a gene. This sample comprised CD4+ or CD8+ T cells sorted from blood, obtained in a trial of the OX40 agonist ivuxolimab. The TCR originated in an adult with an advanced solid tumor such as melanoma, head and neck, liver or kidney cancer. The rearrangement joins TRBV6-1 to TRBJ2-3, with 9 bases matching TRBD2. CDR3 amino acids: CASSDPAGGFTDTQYF. The CDR3 bases are TGTGCCAGCAGTGACCCGGCGGGGGGGTTCACAGATACGCAGTATTTT.